This T cell receptor (beta chain) was documented in a study of blood T cell repertoires in COVID-19 (dated by TCRdb to the early 2020s). Background on the whole study: Samples covering the acute and convalescent phases of COVID-19 were provided by collaborators in the United States, Italy and Spain. The material from the prospective study consisted of cDNA or gDNA derived from T cells, B-cell-depleted T cells, or PBMCs. Deeply sampled blood TCRbeta repertoires from subjects exposed to, actively infected with, or recovered from COVID-19 were included in the dataset. The repertoires were made available in a free public database intended to serve as a resource for research on the immune response to SARS-CoV-2. Samples came from the ongoing ImmuneRACE study (first 160 participants) plus 1,254 subjects from 6 global collaborators. Nearly every sample came with metadata listing a de-identified subject ID, COVID-19 status, age in years and sex. Where HLA class I and class II types were available, the types were taken from metadata supplied by the sample provider, not from assay-based typing.

Overall study outcomes, separate from this receptor: The quantity of clinical and demographic metadata differed by source and by participant and was supplied without curation.

This clone was seen only once. Its antigen remains undetermined. No clone much larger than this one lies a single base away; base qualities are absent. From its cysteine to its phenylalanine, the CDR3 spans 14 amino acids. Of the read, only the CDR3 DNA is kept; its 42 bases are in frame from base 1. V lost 3 bases and J lost 3 bases, and the count of bases not matched to a germline gene is 4. The germline V gene provides CDR1 SGDLS and CDR2 YYNGEE. The collaborating institutions used their own protocols to collect whole blood in K2EDTA tubes. For TCRbeta analysis, collaborator samples were shipped as frozen whole blood, as isolated PBMCs, or as DNA extracted from either sample type. The immunoSEQ Assay, a bias-controlled multiplex PCR, was used to amplify TCRbeta CDR3 regions from genomic DNA. On the study's bioinformatics: The number of nucleated cells in each sample was estimated from the amplification of reference gene primers within the assay. To quantify the absolute abundance of each unique TCRbeta CDR3 rearrangement, sequence reads were collapsed and filtered. For each sample, productive Simpson clonality was calculated by taking the square root of Simpson's diversity index across productive rearrangements. TCRdb obtained this table from immuneACCESS and retained in-frame rearrangements with V and J assigned. These tables miss some clones; where compared with another copy, unresolved V genes account for less than half of the shortfall, and the remainder is unexplained. The DNA was the basis for D and trimming; V, J and clone size are from that table. This sample is represented by about 9,000 clones; about 81% of them were singletons. Roughly a sixth of the sample is taken by the ten largest.

Material for sequencing was peripheral blood. The TCR was taken from a human donor with active COVID-19. The donor label of this sample is uncertain. Recombination joined TRBV9 with TRBJ2-7, with 9 central nucleotides matching TRBD1. The DNA reads as follows: TGTGCCAGCAGCGACGGGACAGGGAACTACGAGCAGTACTTC. Its translation reads: CASSDGTGNYEQYF.